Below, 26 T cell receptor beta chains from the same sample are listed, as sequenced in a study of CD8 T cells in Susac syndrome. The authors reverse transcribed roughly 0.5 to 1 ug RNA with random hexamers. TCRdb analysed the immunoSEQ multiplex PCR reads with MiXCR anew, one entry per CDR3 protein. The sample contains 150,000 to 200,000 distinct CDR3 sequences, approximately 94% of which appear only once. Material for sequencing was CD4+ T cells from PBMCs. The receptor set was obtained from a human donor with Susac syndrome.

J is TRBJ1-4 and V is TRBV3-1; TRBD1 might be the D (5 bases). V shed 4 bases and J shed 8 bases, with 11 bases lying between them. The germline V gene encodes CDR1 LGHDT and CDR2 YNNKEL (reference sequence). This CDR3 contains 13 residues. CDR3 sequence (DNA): TGTGCCAGCAGCCGACAGTTCGCGGAAAAACTGTTTTTT. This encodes CASSRQFAEKLFF.

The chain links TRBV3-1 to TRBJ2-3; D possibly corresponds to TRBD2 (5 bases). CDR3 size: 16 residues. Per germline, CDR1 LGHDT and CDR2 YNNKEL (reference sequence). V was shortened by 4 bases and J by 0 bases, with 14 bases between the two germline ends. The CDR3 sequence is CASSPDFASSTDTQYF. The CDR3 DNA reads TGTGCCAGCAGCCCGGACTTCGCTTCTAGCACAGATACGCAGTATTTT.

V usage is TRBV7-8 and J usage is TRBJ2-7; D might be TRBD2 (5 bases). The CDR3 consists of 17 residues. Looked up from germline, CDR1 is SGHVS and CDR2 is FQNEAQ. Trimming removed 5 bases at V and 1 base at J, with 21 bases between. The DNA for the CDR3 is TGTGCCAGCAGCCCTCGGACCGGGATTAAAAATTCCTACGAGCAGTACTTC. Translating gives CASSPRTGIKNSYEQYF.

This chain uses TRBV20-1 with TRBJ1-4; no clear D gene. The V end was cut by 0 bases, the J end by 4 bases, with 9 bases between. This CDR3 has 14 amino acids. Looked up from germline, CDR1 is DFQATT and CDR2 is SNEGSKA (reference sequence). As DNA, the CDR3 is TGCAGTGCTAGAGACCTGGGGATTAATGAAAAACTGTTTTTT. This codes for CSARDLGINEKLFF.

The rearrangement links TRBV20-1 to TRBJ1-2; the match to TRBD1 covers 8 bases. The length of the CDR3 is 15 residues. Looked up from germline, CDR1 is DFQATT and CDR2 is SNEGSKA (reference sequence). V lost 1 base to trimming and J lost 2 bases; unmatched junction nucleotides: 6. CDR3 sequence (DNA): TGCAGTGCTAGAGTCGCAGGGGGCGTAAACTATGGCTACACCTTC. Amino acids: CSARVAGGVNYGYTF.

The CDR3 reads CSVENPRGRYEQYF. CDR3 coding DNA: TGCAGCGTTGAGAATCCCAGGGGGAGGTACGAGCAGTACTTC. The chain couples TRBV29-1 to TRBJ2-7; D is possibly TRBD1 (7 bases). V was clipped by 3 bases and J by 4 bases, with 16 bases between them. This CDR3 region has 14 residues. Germline CDR1 SQVTM, CDR2 ANQGSEA.

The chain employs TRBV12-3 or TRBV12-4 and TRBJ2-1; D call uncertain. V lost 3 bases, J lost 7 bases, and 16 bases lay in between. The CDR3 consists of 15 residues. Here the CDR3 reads CASSFPWPRWNEQFF. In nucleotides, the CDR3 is TGTGCCAGCAGTTTTCCCTGGCCCAGGTGGAATGAGCAGTTCTTC.

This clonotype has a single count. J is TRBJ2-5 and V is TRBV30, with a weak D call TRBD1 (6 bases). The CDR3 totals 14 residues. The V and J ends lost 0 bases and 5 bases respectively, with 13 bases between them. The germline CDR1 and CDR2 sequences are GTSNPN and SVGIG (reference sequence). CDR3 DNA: TGTGCCTGGAGTGTACAAGGGGGTTTGGAGACCCAGTACTTC. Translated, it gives CAWSVQGGLETQYF.

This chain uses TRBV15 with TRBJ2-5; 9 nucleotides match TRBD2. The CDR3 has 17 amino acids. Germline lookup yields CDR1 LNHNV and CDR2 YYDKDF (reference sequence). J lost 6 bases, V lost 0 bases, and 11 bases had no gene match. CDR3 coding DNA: TGTGCCACCAGCAGAGATTCGGGGGCGGGGGGGCTGAAGACCCAGTACTTC. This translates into CATSRDSGAGGLKTQYF.

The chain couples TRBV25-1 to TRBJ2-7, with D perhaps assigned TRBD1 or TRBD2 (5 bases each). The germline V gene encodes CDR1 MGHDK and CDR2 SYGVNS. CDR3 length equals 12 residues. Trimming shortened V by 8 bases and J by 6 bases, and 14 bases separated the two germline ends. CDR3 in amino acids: CASVRDAGEQYF. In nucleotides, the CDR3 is TGTGCCAGCGTACGGGACGCGGGCGAGCAGTACTTC.

CDR3 DNA sequence: TGTGCCACCAGCAGAGATTCCGGCAGGGGCGAGACCCAGTACTTC. This translates into CATSRDSGRGETQYF. The genes are TRBV15 and TRBJ2-5, with a weak D call TRBD1 (6 bases). The CDR3 consists of 15 residues. Germline V gives CDR1 LNHNV, CDR2 YYDKDF (reference sequence). V lost 0 bases and J 5 bases, leaving 13 bases between the germline ends.

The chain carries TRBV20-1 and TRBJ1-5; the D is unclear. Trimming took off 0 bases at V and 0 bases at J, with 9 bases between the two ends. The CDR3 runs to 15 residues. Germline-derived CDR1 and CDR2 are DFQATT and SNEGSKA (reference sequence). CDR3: CSARDGRYSNQPQHF. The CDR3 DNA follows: TGCAGTGCTAGAGATGGGCGGTATAGCAATCAGCCCCAGCATTTT.

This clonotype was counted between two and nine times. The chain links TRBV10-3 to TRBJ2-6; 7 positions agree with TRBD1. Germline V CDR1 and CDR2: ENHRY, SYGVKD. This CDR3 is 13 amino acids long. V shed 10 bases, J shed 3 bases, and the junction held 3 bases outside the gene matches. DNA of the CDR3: TGTGCCACCACAGGGGATGGGGCCAACGTCCTGACTTTC. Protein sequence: CATTGDGANVLTF.

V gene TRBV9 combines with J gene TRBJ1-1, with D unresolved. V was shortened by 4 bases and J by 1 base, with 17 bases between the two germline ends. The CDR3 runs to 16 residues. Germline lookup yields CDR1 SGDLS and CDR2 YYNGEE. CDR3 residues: CASSSQPLAGNTEAFF. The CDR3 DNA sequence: TGTGCCAGCAGCTCACAACCCCTGGCGGGGAACACTGAAGCTTTCTTT.

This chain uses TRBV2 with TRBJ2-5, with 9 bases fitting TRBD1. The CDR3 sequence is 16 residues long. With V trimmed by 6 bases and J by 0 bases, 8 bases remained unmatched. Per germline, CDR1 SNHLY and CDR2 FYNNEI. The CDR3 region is CASSRTGGRNQETQYF. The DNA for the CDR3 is TGTGCCAGCAGCCGTACAGGGGGCCGGAACCAAGAGACCCAGTACTTC.

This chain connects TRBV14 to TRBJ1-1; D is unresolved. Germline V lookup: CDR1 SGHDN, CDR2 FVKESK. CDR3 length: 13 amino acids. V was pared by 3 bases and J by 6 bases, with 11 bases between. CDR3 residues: CASSHLDISEAFF. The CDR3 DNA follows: TGTGCCAGCAGCCATCTTGACATTTCTGAAGCTTTCTTT. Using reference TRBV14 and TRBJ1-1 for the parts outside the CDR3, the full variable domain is EAGVTQFPSHSVIEKGQTVTLRCDPISGHDNLYWYRRVMGKEIKFLLHFVKESKQDESGMPNNRFLAERTGGTYSTLKVQPAELEDSGVYFCASSHLDISEAFFGQGTRLTVV.

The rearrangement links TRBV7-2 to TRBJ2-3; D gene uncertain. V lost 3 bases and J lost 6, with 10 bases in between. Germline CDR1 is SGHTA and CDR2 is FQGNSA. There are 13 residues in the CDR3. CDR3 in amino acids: CASSLDWRDTQYF. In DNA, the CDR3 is TGTGCCAGCAGCTTGGATTGGCGGGATACGCAGTATTTT.

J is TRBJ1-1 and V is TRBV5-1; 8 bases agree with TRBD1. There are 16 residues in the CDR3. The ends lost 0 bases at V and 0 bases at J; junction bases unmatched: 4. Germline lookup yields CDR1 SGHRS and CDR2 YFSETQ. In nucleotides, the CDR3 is TGCGCCAGCAGCTTGGGACGGACAGGGATGAACACTGAAGCTTTCTTT. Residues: CASSLGRTGMNTEAFF.

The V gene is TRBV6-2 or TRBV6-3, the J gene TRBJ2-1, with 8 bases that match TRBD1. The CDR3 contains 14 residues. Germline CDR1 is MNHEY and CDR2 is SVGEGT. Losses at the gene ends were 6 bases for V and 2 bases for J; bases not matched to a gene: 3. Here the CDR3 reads CASRDRDPYNEQFF. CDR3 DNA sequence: TGTGCCAGCAGGGACAGGGACCCCTACAATGAGCAGTTCTTC.

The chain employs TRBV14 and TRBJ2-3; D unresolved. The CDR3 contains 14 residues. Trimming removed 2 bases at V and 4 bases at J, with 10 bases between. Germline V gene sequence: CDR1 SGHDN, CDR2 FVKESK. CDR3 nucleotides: TGTGCCAGCAGCCAATGGGTGGGTTCAGATACGCAGTATTTT. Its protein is CASSQWVGSDTQYF. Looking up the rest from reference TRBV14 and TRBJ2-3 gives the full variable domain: EAGVTQFPSHSVIEKGQTVTLRCDPISGHDNLYWYRRVMGKEIKFLLHFVKESKQDESGMPNNRFLAERTGGTYSTLKVQPAELEDSGVYFCASSQWVGSDTQYFGPGTRLTVL.

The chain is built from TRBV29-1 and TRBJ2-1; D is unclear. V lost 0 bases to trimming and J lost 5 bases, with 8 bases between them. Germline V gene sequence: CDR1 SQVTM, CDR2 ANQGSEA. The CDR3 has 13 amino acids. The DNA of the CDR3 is TGCAGCGTTGAAGAGACGTCGCACAATGAGCAGTTCTTC. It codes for CSVEETSHNEQFF.

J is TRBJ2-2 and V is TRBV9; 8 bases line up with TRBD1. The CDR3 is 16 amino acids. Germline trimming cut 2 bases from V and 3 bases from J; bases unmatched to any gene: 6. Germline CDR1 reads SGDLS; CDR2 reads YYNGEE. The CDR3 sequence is CASSVGTGFDTGELFF. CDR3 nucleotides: TGTGCCAGCAGCGTGGGGACAGGATTTGACACCGGGGAGCTGTTTTTT.

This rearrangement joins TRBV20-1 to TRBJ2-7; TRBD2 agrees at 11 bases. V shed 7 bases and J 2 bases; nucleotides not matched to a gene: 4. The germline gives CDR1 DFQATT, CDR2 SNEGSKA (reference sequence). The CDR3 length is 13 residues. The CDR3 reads CSVGTSGTYEQYF. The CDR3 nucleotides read TGCAGTGTCGGGACTAGCGGAACCTACGAGCAGTACTTC.

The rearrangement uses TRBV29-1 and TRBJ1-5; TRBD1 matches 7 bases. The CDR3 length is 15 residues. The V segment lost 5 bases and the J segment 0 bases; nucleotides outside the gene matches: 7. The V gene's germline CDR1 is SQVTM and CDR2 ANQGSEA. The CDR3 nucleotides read TGCAGCGTTCGTGGGACAGCCGATAGCAATCAGCCCCAGCATTTT. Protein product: CSVRGTADSNQPQHF.

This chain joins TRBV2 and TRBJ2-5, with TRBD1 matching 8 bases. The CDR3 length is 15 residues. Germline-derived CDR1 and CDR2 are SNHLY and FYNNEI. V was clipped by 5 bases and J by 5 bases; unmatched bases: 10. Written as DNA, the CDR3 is TGTGCCAGCAGTCTGGACAGGGAGGCCTGGGAGACCCAGTACTTC. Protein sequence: CASSLDREAWETQYF.

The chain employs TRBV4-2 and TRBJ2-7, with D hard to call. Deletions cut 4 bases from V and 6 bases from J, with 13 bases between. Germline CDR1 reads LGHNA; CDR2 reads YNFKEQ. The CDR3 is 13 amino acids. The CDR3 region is CASSPGVEAEQYF. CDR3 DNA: TGTGCCAGCAGCCCCGGCGTGGAAGCCGAGCAGTACTTC.